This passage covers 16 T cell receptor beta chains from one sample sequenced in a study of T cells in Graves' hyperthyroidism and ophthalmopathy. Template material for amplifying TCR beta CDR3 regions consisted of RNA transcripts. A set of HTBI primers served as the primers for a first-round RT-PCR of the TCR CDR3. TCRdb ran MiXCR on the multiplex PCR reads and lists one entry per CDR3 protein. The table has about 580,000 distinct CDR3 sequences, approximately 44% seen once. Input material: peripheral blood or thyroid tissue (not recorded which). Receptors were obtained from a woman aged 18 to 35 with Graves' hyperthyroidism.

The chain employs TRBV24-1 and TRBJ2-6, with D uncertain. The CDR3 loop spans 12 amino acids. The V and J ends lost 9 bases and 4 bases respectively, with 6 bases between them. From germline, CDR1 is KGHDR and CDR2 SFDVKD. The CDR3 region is CATRTGANVLTF. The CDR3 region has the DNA TGTGCCACCCGGACCGGGGCCAACGTCCTGACTTTC.

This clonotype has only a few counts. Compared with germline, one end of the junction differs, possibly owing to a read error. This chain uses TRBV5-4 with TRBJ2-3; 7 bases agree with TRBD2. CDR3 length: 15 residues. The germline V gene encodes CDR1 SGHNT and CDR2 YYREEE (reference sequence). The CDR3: CASSQDHGRSDTQYF. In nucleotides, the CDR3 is TGCGCCAGCAGCCAAGATCACGGGAGGTCAGATACGCAGTATTTT.

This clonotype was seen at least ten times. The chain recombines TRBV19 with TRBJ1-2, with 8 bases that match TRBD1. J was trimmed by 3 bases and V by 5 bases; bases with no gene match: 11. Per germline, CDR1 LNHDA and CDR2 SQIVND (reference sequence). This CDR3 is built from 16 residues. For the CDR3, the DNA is TGTGCCAGTAGTCCGCGGACAGGGAAGAGGGACTATGGCTACACCTTC. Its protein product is CASSPRTGKRDYGYTF.

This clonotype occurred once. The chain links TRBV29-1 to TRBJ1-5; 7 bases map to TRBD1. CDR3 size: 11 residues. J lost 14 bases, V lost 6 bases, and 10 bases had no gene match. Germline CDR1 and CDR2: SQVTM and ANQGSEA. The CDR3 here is CSVRGNVYEHF. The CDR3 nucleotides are TGCAGCGTCAGGGGGAATGTTTACGAGCATTTT.

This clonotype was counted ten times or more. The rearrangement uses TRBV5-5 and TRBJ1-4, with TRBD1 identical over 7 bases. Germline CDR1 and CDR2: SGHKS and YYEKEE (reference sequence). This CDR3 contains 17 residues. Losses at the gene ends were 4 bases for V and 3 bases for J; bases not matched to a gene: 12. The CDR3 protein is CASSLSTGEAANEKLFF. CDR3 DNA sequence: TGTGCCAGCAGCCTATCAACAGGGGAGGCTGCTAATGAAAAACTGTTTTTT.

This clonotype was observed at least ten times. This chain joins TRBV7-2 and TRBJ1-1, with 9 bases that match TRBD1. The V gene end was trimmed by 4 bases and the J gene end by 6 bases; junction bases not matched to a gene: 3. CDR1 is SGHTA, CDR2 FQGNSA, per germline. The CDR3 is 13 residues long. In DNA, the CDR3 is TGTGCCAGCAGCTACGACAGGGGGGCTGAAGCTTTCTTT. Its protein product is CASSYDRGAEAFF.

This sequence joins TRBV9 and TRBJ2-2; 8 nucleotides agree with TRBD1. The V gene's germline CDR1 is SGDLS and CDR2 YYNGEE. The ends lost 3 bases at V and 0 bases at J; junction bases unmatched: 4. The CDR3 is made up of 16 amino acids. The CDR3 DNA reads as TGTGCCAGCAGCGCGCGACAGGGGCCGAACACCGGGGAGCTGTTTTTT. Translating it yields CASSARQGPNTGELFF.

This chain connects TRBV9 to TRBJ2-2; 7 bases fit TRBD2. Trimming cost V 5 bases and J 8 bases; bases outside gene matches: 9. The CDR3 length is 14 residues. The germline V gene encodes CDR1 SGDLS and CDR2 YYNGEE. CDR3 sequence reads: CASRGTTHGGELFF. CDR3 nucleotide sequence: TGTGCCAGCAGAGGGACTACCCATGGGGGGGAGCTGTTTTTT.

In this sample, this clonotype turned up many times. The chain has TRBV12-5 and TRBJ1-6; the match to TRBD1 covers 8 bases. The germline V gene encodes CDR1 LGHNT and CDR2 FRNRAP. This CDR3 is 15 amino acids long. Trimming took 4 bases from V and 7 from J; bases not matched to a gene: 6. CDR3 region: CASGSTGTGNSPLHF. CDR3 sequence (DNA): TGTGCTAGTGGTTCAACCGGGACAGGCAATTCACCCCTCCACTTT.

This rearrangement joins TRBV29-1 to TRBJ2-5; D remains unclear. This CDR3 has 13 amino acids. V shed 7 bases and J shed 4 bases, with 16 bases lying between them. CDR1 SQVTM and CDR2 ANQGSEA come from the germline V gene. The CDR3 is CSAPVGSRETQYF. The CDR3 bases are TGCAGCGCCCCCGTAGGTTCGCGAGAGACCCAGTACTTC.

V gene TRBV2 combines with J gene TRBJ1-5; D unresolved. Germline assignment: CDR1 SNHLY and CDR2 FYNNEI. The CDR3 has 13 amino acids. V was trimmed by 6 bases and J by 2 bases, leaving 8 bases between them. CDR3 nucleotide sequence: TGTGCCAGCAGGGGGTATGGCAATCAGCCCCAGCATTTT. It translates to CASRGYGNQPQHF.

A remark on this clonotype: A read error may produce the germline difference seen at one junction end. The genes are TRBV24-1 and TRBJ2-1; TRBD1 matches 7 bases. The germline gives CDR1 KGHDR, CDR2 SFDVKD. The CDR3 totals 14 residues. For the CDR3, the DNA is TGTGCCACCAATGATCGGGACAGCTACAATGAGCAGTTCTTC. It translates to CATNDRDSYNEQFF.

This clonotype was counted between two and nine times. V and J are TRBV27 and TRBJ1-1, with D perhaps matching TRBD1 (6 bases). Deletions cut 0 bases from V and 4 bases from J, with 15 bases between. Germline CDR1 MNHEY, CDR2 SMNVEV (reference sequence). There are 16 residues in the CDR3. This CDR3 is CASSLSLGLGGTEAFF. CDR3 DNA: TGTGCCAGCAGTTTATCATTGGGCTTAGGGGGCACTGAAGCTTTCTTT.

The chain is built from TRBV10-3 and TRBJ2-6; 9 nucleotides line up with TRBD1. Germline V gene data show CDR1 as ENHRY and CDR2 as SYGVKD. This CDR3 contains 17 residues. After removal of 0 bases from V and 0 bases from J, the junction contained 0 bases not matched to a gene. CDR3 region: CAISESTGGSGANVLTF. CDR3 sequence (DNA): TGTGCCATCAGTGAGTCGACAGGGGGCTCTGGGGCCAACGTCCTGACTTTC.

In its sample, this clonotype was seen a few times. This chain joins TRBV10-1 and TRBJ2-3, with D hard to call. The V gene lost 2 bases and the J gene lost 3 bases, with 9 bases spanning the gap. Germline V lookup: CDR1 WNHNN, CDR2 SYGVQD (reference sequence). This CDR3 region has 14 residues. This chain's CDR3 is CASSEAVRTDTQYF. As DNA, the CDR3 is TGCGCCAGCAGTGAGGCGGTTCGAACAGATACGCAGTATTTT.

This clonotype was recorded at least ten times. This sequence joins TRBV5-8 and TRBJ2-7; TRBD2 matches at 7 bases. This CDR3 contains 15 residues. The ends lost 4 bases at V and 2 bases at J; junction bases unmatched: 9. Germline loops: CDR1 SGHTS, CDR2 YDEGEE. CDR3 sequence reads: CASSLDERGTYEQYF. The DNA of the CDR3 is TGTGCCAGCAGCCTGGACGAGCGGGGAACCTACGAGCAGTACTTC.